This T cell receptor beta chain was captured by sequencing in a study of T cell responses to AZD1222 COVID-19 vaccine. From germline, CDR1 is SGHTA and CDR2 FQGNSA. V lost 0 bases to trimming and J lost 3 bases, with 11 bases between them. The length of the CDR3 is 15 residues. Assay: immunoSEQ multiplex PCR; the TCRdb copy retains only in-frame clones and omits some. The sample contains roughly 70,000 clones, roughly 85% of which appear only once. The chain couples TRBV7-2 to TRBJ1-2; the D is unclear. The source material was peripheral blood, sampled on day 0 of AZD1222 vaccination. The TCR originated in an adult in good health. The CDR3 sequence: CASSLATGRDYGYTF. The CDR3 nucleotides are TGTGCCAGCAGCTTAGCGACGGGGAGGGACTATGGCTACACCTTC.